This T cell receptor (beta chain) was recovered during a study of blood T cell repertoires in COVID-19 (TCRdb year 2020). Looking at the study overall: The collaborator samples originated in the United States, Italy and Spain and spanned the acute and convalescent phases of COVID-19. The prospective study material was composed of cDNA or gDNA derived from T cells, B-cell-depleted T cells, or PBMCs. Subjects who had been exposed to COVID-19, were actively infected with it, or had recovered from it provided the deeply sampled blood TCRbeta repertoires that made up the dataset. The repertoires were released in a freely available public database intended as a resource for research on the immune response to SARS-CoV-2. Samples came from the ongoing ImmuneRACE study (first 160 participants) plus 1,254 subjects from 6 global collaborators. The sample metadata nearly always contained a de-identified subject ID, COVID-19 status, age in years and sex. Where available, HLA class I and class II types were taken from metadata supplied by the sample provider and were not determined by assay-based typing. Overall study outcomes, separate from this receptor: How much clinical and demographic metadata was included differed by source and by participant, and the metadata was provided uncurated.

Collaborating institutions collected whole blood in K2EDTA tubes following their own protocols. Collaborator samples were shipped for TCRbeta analysis as frozen whole blood, isolated PBMCs, or DNA extracted from either sample type. This clone was counted a single time. What this receptor recognizes is not known. No base-level quality is on record; no much larger clone is a single base apart. TCRbeta CDR3 regions were amplified from genomic DNA using the immunoSEQ Assay, a bias-controlled multiplex PCR. In the source study's methods: The number of nucleated cells in each sample was estimated from the amplification of reference gene primers within the assay. To quantify the absolute abundance of each unique TCRbeta CDR3 rearrangement, sequence reads were collapsed and filtered. For each sample, productive Simpson clonality was calculated as the square root of Simpson's diversity index across productive rearrangements. Entries here come from immuneACCESS through TCRdb and include only in-frame sequences with V and J called. Some clones fail to appear in such tables; in the studies checked, an unresolved V gene covers under half of the shortfall, and the cause of the remainder is unknown. The V and J calls and clone size were taken over from that table, and D and trimming were inferred from the DNA. The sample table contains approximately 210,000 clones; only one count was recorded for less than 85% of them. The ten largest make up about 2.5% of the sample.

V trim: 0 bases; J trim: 6 bases; unmatched bases: 6. The CDR3 holds 16 amino acids from the cysteine to the phenylalanine. Only the CDR3 DNA is retained, 48 bases long and in frame from the first base. The germline V gene sets CDR1 to MNHEY and CDR2 to SVGAGI. Sequenced: peripheral blood. The chain is encoded by TRBV6-5 joined to TRBJ2-2; 8 bases in the junction line up with TRBD2. The TCR was taken from a woman in her 70s with active or convalescent COVID-19. The DNA sequence is TGTGCCAGCAGTTACTCCGCCGGGGGGGTGGCCGGGGAGCTGTTTTTT. Its protein product is CASSYSAGGVAGELFF.